Each of the 21 T cell receptor beta chains below was sequenced from the same sample in a study of vaccination effects on CD4 cells after COVID-19. Measured with immunoSEQ multiplex PCR; TCRdb has only the in-frame clones, and not every one. The sample has 20,000 to 30,000 clones; about 70% are singletons. With the ViraFEST assay, the study expanded antigen-specific CD4+ T cells using viral peptide pools, then sequenced them. Upon completion of 10 to 11 days in culture, CD4+ T cells were isolated. Participants got two doses of BNT162b2 or mRNA-1273 vaccine. For these receptors, no antigen is known. The sample here was CD4+ T cells from PBMCs cultured with SARS-CoV-2 spike peptides, taken after COVID-19 vaccination. Receptors were obtained from a human donor who received a COVID-19 vaccine.

V usage is TRBV3-1 (or the pseudogene TRBV3-2) and J usage is TRBJ1-5; D uncertain. The V end lost 1 base, the J end lost 2 bases, and 9 bases lay between the germline ends. CDR3 length equals 15 residues. Looked up from germline, CDR1 is LGHDT and CDR2 is YNNKEL (reference sequence). CDR3 nucleotide sequence: TGTGCCAGCAGCCAAGGGGTATTTGGCAATCAGCCCCAGCATTTT. This codes for CASSQGVFGNQPQHF.

This chain links TRBV10-3 with TRBJ2-7; 8 bases match TRBD1. V lost 7 bases to trimming and J lost 4 bases; unmatched junction nucleotides: 9. The CDR3 runs to 14 residues. CDR1 and CDR2 (germline): ENHRY, SYGVKD. The DNA for the CDR3 is TGTGCCATCACCGACCCAGGGGGCAATTACGAGCAGTACTTC. Encoded protein: CAITDPGGNYEQYF.

The V call is TRBV3-1 (or the pseudogene TRBV3-2), the J call TRBJ2-5, with a possible D match to TRBD2 (6 bases). Germline V gene data show CDR1 as LGHDT and CDR2 as YNNKEL (reference sequence). The V end lost 3 bases, the J end lost 5 bases, and 19 bases lay between the germline ends. The CDR3 runs 16 residues. The CDR3 nucleotides read TGTGCCAGCAGCCAGAATCTACTAGCCCCAGGGGAGACCCAGTACTTC. Protein: CASSQNLLAPGETQYF.

The genes are TRBV7-2 and TRBJ2-1, with 13 bases identical to TRBD2. Losses at the gene ends were 5 bases for V and 7 bases for J; bases not matched to a gene: 8. The CDR3 runs to 16 residues. Per germline, CDR1 SGHTA and CDR2 FQGNSA. CDR3 residues: CASSPPGLAGKNEQFF. The CDR3, as DNA: TGTGCCAGCAGCCCTCCGGGACTAGCGGGAAAGAATGAGCAGTTCTTC. Based on the CDR3 plus reference TRBV7-2 and TRBJ2-1, the full variable domain is GAGVSQSPSNKVTEKGKDVELRCDPISGHTALYWYRQSLGQGLEFLIYFQGNSAPDKSGLPSDRFSAERTGGSVSTLTIQRTQQEDSAVYLCASSPPGLAGKNEQFFGPGTRLTVL.

The chain uses TRBV5-4 and TRBJ2-5; no clear D. Germline loops: CDR1 SGHNT, CDR2 YYREEE (reference sequence). V lost 0 bases to trimming and J lost 4 bases, with 13 bases between them. CDR3 size: 15 residues. For the CDR3, the DNA is TGTGCCAGCAGCTTGGAATCCGGCATTTCAGAGACCCAGTACTTC. It encodes CASSLESGISETQYF.

This clone occurred once. The gene calls are TRBV29-1 and TRBJ1-1; D may be TRBD1 (5 bases). Germline-derived CDR1 and CDR2 are SQVTM and ANQGSEA. V was trimmed by 7 bases and J by 3 bases, leaving 15 bases between them. The CDR3 is 13 amino acids. This chain's CDR3 is CSAFSGGDTEAFF. The CDR3 nucleotides are TGCAGCGCTTTTTCCGGGGGAGACACTGAAGCTTTCTTT.

The chain links TRBV11-2 to TRBJ2-7; no clear D. Per germline, CDR1 SGHAT and CDR2 FQNNGV. The V end lost 2 bases, the J end lost 3 bases, and 11 bases lay between the germline ends. This CDR3 contains 14 residues. The CDR3 spells CASSLSAANYEQYF. The CDR3 DNA reads TGTGCCAGCAGCTTATCCGCGGCCAACTACGAGCAGTACTTC.

This clone is categorized as medium-sized. The V call is TRBV3-1 (or the pseudogene TRBV3-2), the J call TRBJ2-6, with TRBD2 matching 7 bases. The CDR3 is 17 residues long. Germline assignment: CDR1 LGHDT and CDR2 YNNKEL (reference sequence). Losses at the gene ends were 3 bases for V and 0 bases for J; bases not matched to a gene: 5. The CDR3 sequence: CASSQWGGTSGANVLTF. CDR3 nucleotides: TGTGCCAGCAGCCAGTGGGGGGGGACCTCTGGGGCCAACGTCCTGACTTTC.

CDR3 loop: CASSLGTGYEQYF. The CDR3 nucleotides read TGCGCCAGCAGCTTGGGGACAGGCTACGAGCAGTACTTC. V gene TRBV5-1 combines with J gene TRBJ2-7; TRBD1 agrees at 7 bases. CDR1 and CDR2 from the germline V gene are SGHRS and YFSETQ. Trimming cost V 0 bases and J 3 bases; bases outside gene matches: 0. This CDR3 has 13 residues.

The gene calls are TRBV5-6 and TRBJ2-7; 9 bases align to TRBD2. The J segment lost 2 bases and the V segment lost 2 bases, leaving 5 bases of the junction unmatched. CDR3 length: 15 residues. Germline V CDR1 and CDR2: SGHDT, YYEEEE. Written as DNA, the CDR3 is TGTGCCAGCAGCTTTGGCGGGAGGGTGACCTACGAGCAGTACTTC. Protein sequence: CASSFGGRVTYEQYF. Together with reference TRBV5-6 and TRBJ2-7, the CDR3 gives the full variable domain: DAGVTQSPTHLIKTRGQQVTLRCSPKSGHDTVSWYQQALGQGPQFIFQYYEEEERQRGNFPDRFSGHQFPNYSSELNVNALLLGDSALYLCASSFGGRVTYEQYFGPGTRLTVT.

V and J are TRBV5-1 and TRBJ2-3; 11 nucleotides match TRBD2. The CDR3 loop spans 16 amino acids. Germline trimming cut 4 bases from V and 3 bases from J; bases unmatched to any gene: 7. Germline V lookup: CDR1 SGHRS, CDR2 YFSETQ. CDR3 nucleotides: TGCGCCAGCAGCCCGACGACTAGCGGGGCAACAGATACGCAGTATTTT. Encoded protein: CASSPTTSGATDTQYF.

The chain uses TRBV5-1 and TRBJ1-1; 9 bases match TRBD1. Germline loops: CDR1 SGHRS, CDR2 YFSETQ. CDR3 length equals 18 residues. V shed 2 bases, J shed 0 bases, and the junction held 11 bases outside the gene matches. The CDR3 DNA is TGCGCCAGCAGCTTTCGTATGCCGGGACAGGGACTGAACACTGAAGCTTTCTTT. Translated, it gives CASSFRMPGQGLNTEAFF.

V gene TRBV5-4 combines with J gene TRBJ1-2; no firm D call. The CDR3 loop spans 14 amino acids. CDR1 SGHNT and CDR2 YYREEE come from the germline V gene (reference sequence). V was clipped by 3 bases and J by 5 bases, with 14 bases between them. This chain's CDR3 is CASSSAGGEYGYTF. CDR3 nucleotides: TGTGCCAGCAGCTCAGCAGGTGGGGAGTATGGCTACACCTTC.

This rearrangement joins TRBV29-1 to TRBJ2-3, with 7 nucleotides matching TRBD1. This CDR3 is 17 amino acids long. Germline V lookup: CDR1 SQVTM, CDR2 ANQGSEA. V trimming: 3 bases; J trimming: 3 bases; junction bases outside the gene matches: 15. CDR3 DNA: TGCAGCGTTGAGAGGGACAGCTCGAGCATTAGTACAGATACGCAGTATTTT. Protein: CSVERDSSSISTDTQYF.

The chain has TRBV11-2 and TRBJ1-1, with D unclear. The CDR3 consists of 14 residues. Germline V lookup: CDR1 SGHAT, CDR2 FQNNGV. V lost 3 bases and J 1 base, leaving 9 bases between the germline ends. The CDR3 DNA reads TGTGCCAGCAGCTTCGGGCAGACGAACACTGAAGCTTTCTTT. Amino acids: CASSFGQTNTEAFF.

The chain recombines TRBV12-3 or TRBV12-4 with TRBJ2-7; perhaps TRBD2 as D (6 bases). The CDR3 runs to 12 residues. The ends were cut back, 7 bases at V and 3 bases at J, with 10 bases in the middle. CDR3 sequence reads: CASNRGDYEQYF. The CDR3 nucleotides read TGTGCCAGCAATCGCGGGGACTACGAGCAGTACTTC.

The J gene is TRBJ2-4, the V gene TRBV10-3; D perhaps matches TRBD1 (7 bases). Germline assignment: CDR1 ENHRY and CDR2 SYGVKD. CDR3 size: 15 residues. Trimming shortened V by 0 bases and J by 4 bases, and 10 bases separated the two germline ends. In DNA form, the CDR3 reads TGTGCCATCAGTGAGTCGGCAGGGGGGAAAAACATTCAGTACTTC. Protein: CAISESAGGKNIQYF.

This clone was seen once. This chain joins TRBV5-8 and TRBJ1-6, with 9 positions matching TRBD1. CDR1 is SGHTS, CDR2 YDEGEE, per germline. Germline trimming cut 3 bases from V and 9 bases from J; bases unmatched to any gene: 4. The CDR3 totals 14 residues. CDR3 nucleotides: TGTGCCAGCAGCTGGACAGGGGTGAGTTCACCCCTCCACTTT. Amino acids: CASSWTGVSSPLHF.

The chain employs TRBV7-9 and TRBJ2-3; 9 nucleotides agree with TRBD2. Germline CDR1 reads SEHNR; CDR2 reads FQNEAQ (reference sequence). The CDR3 sequence is 16 residues long. With 6 bases clipped from V and 2 bases from J, the junction kept 9 bases outside the gene matches. CDR3 in DNA: TGTGCCAGCAGTCCGGGGGCTAGCGGGATCACAGATACGCAGTATTTT. Its protein is CASSPGASGITDTQYF.

In this sample, this clone turned up a few times. This sequence joins TRBV10-1 and TRBJ1-2; 8 bases fit TRBD1. This CDR3 has 14 amino acids. V trimming: 6 bases; J trimming: 2 bases; junction bases outside the gene matches: 5. Germline CDR1 reads WNHNN; CDR2 reads SYGVQD (reference sequence). CDR3 nucleotides: TGCGCCAGCAGCCCGACAGGGGTAAACTATGGCTACACCTTC. Amino acids: CASSPTGVNYGYTF.

J is TRBJ1-6 and V is TRBV5-5, with D perhaps matching TRBD1 (5 bases). The CDR3 totals 16 residues. Germline CDR1 and CDR2: SGHKS and YYEKEE (reference sequence). Trimming stripped 4 bases from V and 7 bases from J, with 18 bases between. CDR3 loop: CASSRQSGTVNSPLHF. The CDR3 nucleotides read TGTGCCAGCAGCCGCCAATCCGGGACGGTGAATTCACCCCTCCACTTT. The full variable domain, rest sourced from reference TRBV5-5 and TRBJ1-6, is DAGVTQSPTHLIKTRGQQVTLRCSPISGHKSVSWYQQVLGQGPQFIFQYYEKEERGRGNFPDRFSARQFPNYSSELNVNALLLGDSALYLCASSRQSGTVNSPLHFGNGTRLTVT.